A single sample is the source of the 24 T cell receptor delta chains below, sequenced in a study of γδ T cells in repeated Plasmodium falciparum infection. Bulk repertoires came from Vgamma9/Vdelta2+ or Vdelta2-negative gammadelta T cells flow-sorted from PBMC. TCRdb re-analyzed the multiplex PCR reads via CATT. The sample carries approximately 53,000 delta-chain clones, approximately 1.5% recorded once. The sequenced sample was gamma-delta T cells from blood. All receptors come from a pool of human donors (malaria-infected and uninfected, not separated).

This clone has just a few counts. TCRdb's entry gives the protein of a much larger clone, which mismatches this DNA's translation at residue 18, likely from a read error; the protein reported here is translated from the DNA. CDR3 sequence (DNA): TGTGCCTGTGACACCGTTCTTCGGCCTCATACTGGGGGATACGCCGCACCTAGTAAACTCATCTTT. Translating it yields CACDTVLRPHTGGYAAPSKLIF. The gene calls are TRDV2 and TRDJ1, with TRDD3 matching 13 bases. Matching the DNA to germline supplied the J gene, which TCRdb does not give. The CDR3 length is 22 residues. Germline-derived CDR1 and CDR2 are GEAIGNYY and EKD. After removal of 0 bases from V and 7 bases from J, the junction contained 25 bases not matched to a gene.

The table lists this clone with a few counts. TCRdb assigns this DNA the protein of a much larger clone, which departs from its translation at residue 3; this likely reflects a read error, and the protein shown comes from translating the DNA. The genes are TRDV3 and TRDJ1; 8 nucleotides line up with TRDD3. TCRdb records no J gene; here it was assigned by comparing the DNA to germline. This CDR3 comprises 20 residues. With V trimmed by 5 bases and J by 0 bases, 26 bases remained unmatched. CDR1 and CDR2 from the germline V gene are TVYSNPD and GDNSRS (reference sequence). This CDR3 is CAPFGPDSTGGRFYTDKLIF. Here the CDR3 DNA reads TGTGCCCCCTTTGGTCCCGATAGTACTGGGGGGAGATTCTACACCGATAAACTCATCTTT.

This clone was seen more than once but under ten times. The amino acid sequence in TCRdb belongs to a much larger clone and departs from this DNA's translation at residue 22, likely a sequencing read error; the sequence shown is translated from the DNA. This chain joins TRDV1 and TRDJ1, with 12 bases matching TRDD3. This CDR3 comprises 24 residues. Per germline, CDR1 TSWWSYY and CDR2 QGS. CDR3 DNA sequence: TGTGCTCTTGGGGGATCTTCCCTTTTCCTCTCCTGGGGGATACGTAGTTGGTACACCGATAAACACATCTTT. Encoded protein: CALGGSSLFLSWGIRSWYTDKHIF.

As to this clone: The protein TCRdb gives is from a much larger clone and does not agree with this DNA's translation at residue 16, likely a read error; the protein shown here comes from the DNA. CDR3 nucleotide sequence: TGTGCTCTTGGGAACCAACGGACATTACGGGGGCTTACCTATTACCGGGGGATACAAAGAGAGTATACGCATAAACTCATCTTT. Translating gives CALGNQRTLRGLTYYRGIQREYTHKLIF. The chain has TRDV1 and TRDJ1, with 9 bases aligning to TRDD3. TCRdb does not report a J gene; here it was assigned by matching the DNA to germline references. Germline loops: CDR1 TSWWSYY, CDR2 QGS. The CDR3 has 28 amino acids. V trimming: 5 bases; J trimming: 6 bases; junction bases outside the gene matches: 49.

This clone was seen repeatedly, ten times or more. This chain joins TRDV1 and TRDJ1; TRDD3 matches at 11 bases. The germline V gene has CDR1 TSWWSYY and CDR2 QGS. The CDR3 runs 17 residues. V lost 2 bases to trimming and J lost 2 bases; unmatched junction nucleotides: 7. CDR3 region: CALGEFWGIRVTDKLIF. Here the CDR3 DNA reads TGTGCTCTTGGGGAATTTTGGGGGATACGCGTAACCGATAAACTCATCTTT.

Regarding this clone: The translation of this DNA and the TCRdb protein of a much larger clone differ at residues 8 and 16, probably owing to a read error; the protein shown here is translated from the DNA. The chain has TRDV1 and TRDJ1; 11 bases map to TRDD3. Here the J gene came from matching the DNA to germline, since TCRdb omits it. There are 24 residues in the CDR3. Germline CDR1 and CDR2: TSWWSYY and QGS. Trimming removed 4 bases from V and 0 bases from J; junction bases left unmatched: 28. The DNA for the CDR3 is TGTGCTCTTGGGGCCTTTCCTGTGAATGGGGGATACGGGACAAGATCGCGGTACACCGATAAACTCATCTTT. It specifies CALGAFPVNGGYGTRSRYTDKLIF.

Comment on this clone: TCRdb shows a much larger clone's protein in place of this DNA's translation, and the two differ at residue 14, likely through a read error; the protein shown is translated from the DNA. J is TRDJ2 and V is TRDV1, with D possibly being TRDD3 (5 bases). No J gene is reported in TCRdb; it was inferred here by comparing the DNA with germline. CDR3 length equals 23 residues. Deletions cut 0 bases from V and 3 bases from J, with 32 bases between. CDR1 is TSWWSYY, CDR2 QGS, per germline. CDR3 sequence (DNA): TGTGCTCTTGGGGAACTCCTATCCACCACTCCGTACTGGAGGACAAAAATGACAGCACAACTCTTCTTT. It codes for CALGELLSTTPYWRTKMTAQLFF.

Of note for this clone: The protein TCRdb lists belongs to a much larger clone and differs from this DNA's translation at residue 4, which points to a read error; the protein shown is made from the DNA. V is TRDV2 and J is TRDJ1; 8 bases map to TRDD3. In the absence of a J gene in TCRdb, the DNA was matched to germline to assign it here. Germline CDR1 and CDR2: GEAIGNYY and EKD. The CDR3 extends over 20 amino acids. The DNA of the CDR3 is TGTGCCTGTGGCACCGAAGACAGGTTGACTGGGGGTCCACACACCGATAAACTCATCTTT. It is translated as CACGTEDRLTGGPHTDKLIF.

This clone was counted ten times or more. The mismatch at residue 6 between this DNA's translation and the TCRdb protein of a much larger clone likely reflects a read error; the protein shown is translated from the DNA. The V and J genes are TRDV1 and TRDJ1; 7 positions match TRDD2. The CDR3 sequence is 16 residues long. V lost 3 bases to trimming and J lost 0 bases; unmatched junction nucleotides: 7. The germline V gene encodes CDR1 TSWWSYY and CDR2 QGS. The CDR3 loop is CALGDDLPPDTDKLIF. The CDR3 DNA sequence: TGTGCTCTTGGGGATGACCTTCCTCCGGACACCGATAAACTCATCTTT.

This clone appeared many times. A far larger clone is one base from this, pointing to a likely read error. Other nucleotide sequences from this sample produce the same CDR3. The chain employs TRDV2 and TRDJ1; a weak D match, TRDD3 (6 bases). Trimming cost V 2 bases and J 2 bases, with 14 bases left between them. Germline CDR1 reads GEAIGNYY; CDR2 reads EKD. The CDR3 consists of 15 residues. CDR3 DNA sequence: TGTGCCTGTGACAACGTGGGGGGCCATACCGATAAACTCATCTTT. Protein: CACDNVGGHTDKLIF.

This clone was detected only a few times. The chain links TRAV29/DV5 to TRDJ1; TRDD3 matches at 12 bases. Here the J gene was assigned by germline matching of the DNA, as TCRdb has none. This CDR3 contains 14 residues. Losses at the gene ends were 0 bases for V and 3 bases for J; bases not matched to a gene: 0. Looked up from germline, CDR1 is NSMFDY and CDR2 is ISSIKDK. The chain's CDR3 is CAASAGGYADKLIF. CDR3 coding DNA: TGTGCAGCAAGCGCTGGGGGATACGCCGATAAACTCATCTTT.

Ten or more counts support this clone. The mismatch at residue 3 between this DNA's translation and the TCRdb protein of a much larger clone likely reflects a read error; the protein shown is translated from the DNA. DNA for the CDR3: TGTGCTTTTGGGGAACGAGGGATACACACCGATAAACTCATCTTT. It specifies CAFGERGIHTDKLIF. This chain connects TRDV1 to TRDJ1; 7 bases line up with TRDD3. From germline, CDR1 is TSWWSYY and CDR2 QGS. The CDR3 sequence is 15 residues long.

About this clone: This DNA translates differently at residue 7 from the TCRdb protein, which is that of a much larger clone; a read error is likely, and the protein shown is the DNA's own translation. The V and J genes are TRAV38-2/DV8 and TRDJ1, with 9 bases matching TRDD3. The CDR3 consists of 21 residues. The ends lost 1 base at V and 0 bases at J; junction bases unmatched: 19. Per the germline V gene, CDR1 is TSESDYY and CDR2 is QEAYKQQN. Here the CDR3 reads CAYRSSEVCTGGPANTDKLIF. The CDR3 DNA reads as TGTGCTTATAGGAGCTCCGAGGTGTGTACTGGGGGACCCGCCAACACCGATAAACTCATCTTT.

As regards this clone: The protein that TCRdb holds for this DNA derives from a much larger clone and differs from the translated DNA at residue 8, which likely indicates a read error; the protein shown here is translated from the DNA. The rearrangement uses TRDV1 and TRDJ1; TRDD3 is a possible D gene (5 bases). This CDR3 comprises 14 residues. V was clipped by 3 bases and J by 3 bases, with 11 bases between them. Germline assignment: CDR1 TSWWSYY and CDR2 QGS. CDR3 region: CALGDLTWADKLIF. The CDR3 nucleotides are TGTGCTCTTGGGGATTTAACCTGGGCCGATAAACTCATCTTT.

The sample holds a few counts of this clone. The protein TCRdb gives is from a much larger clone and does not agree with this DNA's translation at residue 6, likely a read error; the protein shown here comes from the DNA. V usage is TRDV1 and J usage is TRDJ1, with 8 bases matching TRDD3. TCRdb offers no J gene call, so here the DNA was matched to germline to obtain one. V lost 4 bases and J lost 9; bases outside the gene matches: 28. The CDR3 has 20 residues. CDR1 and CDR2 (germline): TSWWSYY, QGS. The CDR3 bases are TGTGCTCTTGGGGCGATGGCTCTCCCTCACGAAACTGGGGGGATAACAGAACTCATCTTT. This encodes CALGAMALPHETGGITELIF.

This clone was counted a few times. A far larger clone is just one base off, so this is likely a read error. Other DNA sequences in the same sample also yield this CDR3. The chain carries TRDV1 and TRDJ1, with 7 bases that match TRDD3. TCRdb leaves out the J gene; it was filled in here by matching the DNA to germline. Germline assignment: CDR1 TSWWSYY and CDR2 QGS. The CDR3 is 28 residues long. Germline trimming cut 1 base from V and 4 bases from J; bases unmatched to any gene: 45. The CDR3 spells CALGERKDERGKSLRIPRGGWSVDKLIF. The DNA for the CDR3 is TGTGCTCTTGGGGAACGAAAGGACGAAAGGGGAAAGTCCCTACGTATTCCCAGGGGGGGATGGTCGGTCGATAAACTCATCTTT.

Worth noting for this clone: For this DNA, TCRdb reports the protein of a much larger clone, which diverges at residue 6, most likely from a read error; the protein presented here is translated directly from the DNA. This sequence joins TRDV1 and TRDJ1; TRDD3 agrees at 7 bases. No J segment appears in TCRdb, so it was assigned here by matching the sequence to germline. Per the germline V gene, CDR1 is TSWWSYY and CDR2 is QGS. The V segment lost 1 base and the J segment 2 bases; nucleotides outside the gene matches: 22. CDR3 length: 21 residues. The CDR3 spells CALGEPPSGGFPPLLTDKLIF. The CDR3 nucleotides are TGTGCTCTTGGGGAACCCCCCTCCGGGGGATTTCCTCCCCTTTTGACCGATAAACTCATCTTT.

In its sample, this clone is medium-sized. V and J are TRDV3 and TRDJ1; weak D call: TRDD1 (5 bases). V was trimmed by 5 bases and J by 3 bases, leaving 22 bases between them. The CDR3 is 15 residues long. From germline, CDR1 is TVYSNPD and CDR2 GDNSRS (reference sequence). The CDR3 DNA reads as TGTGCCCTTGCTCACCTTAATAGGGTATCCGATAAACTCATCTTT. Its protein product is CALAHLNRVSDKLIF.

A note on this clone: Since a far larger clone is one base different, this is likely a read error. The sample contains more than one DNA sequence encoding this CDR3. The CDR3 DNA reads TGTGCTCTTGGGCAGAGCTTACTACTCATGAGCCACCTATACTGGAAAACCTATAAACTCATCTTT. Residues: CALGQSLLLMSHLYWKTYKLIF. The chain is built from TRDV1 and TRDJ1; the D gene is possibly TRDD3 (5 bases). Because TCRdb records no J gene, it was assigned here through a match of the DNA to germline. The CDR3 runs 22 residues. From germline, CDR1 is TSWWSYY and CDR2 QGS. Trimming took 5 bases from V and 6 from J, leaving 40 bases between them.

A few counts support this clone. TCRdb shows a much larger clone's protein in place of this DNA's translation, and the two differ at residue 5, likely through a read error; the protein shown is translated from the DNA. The CDR3 sequence is CALGGPPTIRGYGKLIF. CDR3 bases: TGTGCTCTTGGGGGACCGCCTACGATTAGGGGATACGGGAAACTCATCTTT. This chain connects TRDV1 to TRDJ1; 9 positions match TRDD3. No J gene is reported in TCRdb; it was inferred here by comparing the DNA with germline. V lost 4 bases, J lost 8 bases, and 17 bases stayed unmatched. This CDR3 contains 17 residues. Germline V lookup: CDR1 TSWWSYY, CDR2 QGS.

This clone appeared a few times. With a far larger clone one base away, a read error is the likely cause. Within the sample, other DNA sequences also encode this same CDR3. The V gene corresponds to TRDV2; no J gene was called; the table's D call of TRDD3 was not tested on the DNA. The CDR3 spans 18 residues. Germline-derived CDR1 and CDR2 are GEAIGNYY and EKD. The CDR3 spells CACDTRQYWGIYTDKLIF. CDR3 sequence (DNA): TGTGCCTGTGACACACGACAATACTGGGGGATTTACACCGATAAACTTATCTTT.

This clone appeared a few times. The protein TCRdb lists belongs to a much larger clone and differs from this DNA's translation at residue 17, which points to a read error; the protein shown is made from the DNA. The chain joins TRDV1 to TRDJ1, with D possibly being TRDD2 (6 bases). Germline V gene sequence: CDR1 TSWWSYY, CDR2 QGS. Trimming took off 0 bases at V and 0 bases at J, with 32 bases between the two ends. This CDR3 comprises 23 residues. The CDR3 nucleotides read TGTGCTCTTGGGGAACTAGGATTCTTCCTGCCCAGGTCTCGGGGACGACACACCGATAAACTCATCTTT. It encodes CALGELGFFLPRSRGRHTDKLIF.

Concerning this clone itself: The mismatch at residue 5 between this DNA's translation and the TCRdb protein of a much larger clone likely reflects a read error; the protein shown is translated from the DNA. The rearrangement links TRDV2 to TRDJ1, with TRDD3 identical over 13 bases. The J gene comes from matching the DNA to germline here; TCRdb lacks it. Germline-derived CDR1 and CDR2 are GEAIGNYY and EKD. There are 19 residues in the CDR3. The ends lost 3 bases at V and 1 base at J; junction bases unmatched: 13. CDR3 loop: CACDAGSYWGIRVTDKLIF. The CDR3 DNA follows: TGTGCCTGTGACGCCGGCTCCTACTGGGGGATACGAGTCACCGATAAACTCATCTTT.

The table lists this clone with many counts. The mismatch at residue 9 between this DNA's translation and the TCRdb protein of a much larger clone likely reflects a read error; the protein shown is translated from the DNA. This chain joins TRDV1 and TRDJ1, with 9 bases fitting TRDD3. Germline V gene sequence: CDR1 TSWWSYY, CDR2 QGS. CDR3 length: 21 amino acids. Trimming cost V 4 bases and J 7 bases; bases outside gene matches: 28. DNA of the CDR3: TGTGCTCTTGGGGGCTGTTCCTACCTGTCCGTGATACTGGGGGACCGGCTTAAACTCATCTTT. Its protein product is CALGGCSYLSVILGDRLKLIF.